This TCR beta chain emerged from a study of blood T cells in healthy people across ages (dated by TCRdb to about 2015). Concerning the study at large: In model experiments, roughly one uniquely barcoded TCR beta cDNA molecule per two T cells was captured by template switching. Using deep sequencing normalized with unique cDNA molecular identifiers, the study measured how TCR beta repertoire diversity changes with age. The donors were divided into four age groups: young (average around 16 years), middle-aged (around 41), aged (about 61) and long-lived (approximately 74). To avoid experimental bias, donors of different ages were randomly spread across the sequencing lanes. Using the same blood draw, the study looked at two additional independent replicas of 1 million unique cDNA reads for two donors, one aged 18 to 30 and the other aged 80 or older. The investigation overall reported the following: The long-lived group showed more naive CD4+ T cells, fewer expanded clones and increased TCR diversity than the aged group, suggesting age selection. The percentage of naive T cells measured by flow cytometry correlated strongly with observed TCR beta diversity. Since profiling was done on bulk unsorted PBMCs, naive and antigen-experienced compartments could not be conclusively compared. Observed TCR beta diversity per million T cells fell roughly linearly with age, and a significant reduction was already apparent by age roughly 40. Estimates of total diversity based on one million sequenced T cells were regarded as lower bounds and as underestimates. Because the CMV infection status of the donors was unknown, age-related changes in expanded clonotypes may potentially have been confounded.

A distance of 16 bases separates the germline ends of V and J, which lose 4 bases and 3 bases respectively. Counted from cysteine to phenylalanine, this CDR3 has 15 amino acids. The sequence is cut down to CDR3 DNA, 45 bases in frame from base 1. Library preparation used 5' RACE. The sequencer listed for this sample is Illumina HiSeq 2500. A second PCR of roughly 7 to 12 cycles was run with a J-beta primer mix and a sample-barcoded 5' primer. Each TCR beta cDNA molecule received a unique molecular identifier from a template-switch 5' adaptor carrying 12 random nucleotides. At least 3 million CDR3-containing paired-end reads were obtained from each sample. First-strand cDNA synthesis was performed from all RNA using the Mint cDNA synthesis kit, with priming by a TRBC-specific oligonucleotide. Following uracil-DNA glycosylase treatment, all cDNA underwent a first 18-cycle PCR with the universal primers M1SS and BC2_uni_R. The paper's processing steps were these. For normalization, 1 million high-quality reads, each with a distinct molecular identifier, were randomly selected from each sample. Reads with shared molecular identifiers were discarded instead of being binned into consensus sequences. MiTCR, with a Q25 quality threshold and the strictest error-elimination algorithm, was used for CDR3 identification, clonotype clustering and error correction. A nonparametric unseen species model with Euler transformation was used to estimate lower-bound total TCR beta diversity. TCRdb passed the public sequencing reads through fastp at Q25 and MiXCR, retaining productive beta sequences. Under each unique CDR3 protein, matching rows form one entry showing the most common genes and DNA. The V and J calls and clone size come from TCRdb's table, not from the authors' own analysis. Within this sample are hundreds of thousands of distinct CDR3 sequences, with 40% to 50% of them counted one time only. About 19% of the sample lies in the top ten.

The donors were about 40 Caucasian individuals from Russia, aged 6 to 90 years, who were systemically healthy. Each donor gave around 9.8 milliliters of peripheral blood, collected into EDTA-treated Vacutainer tubes. Ficoll-Paque density-gradient centrifugation was used to isolate PBMCs, with at least 6 million per sample. Trizol reagent was used to extract total RNA from the PBMCs, yielding at least 6 micrograms per sample. Naive CD45RAhigh/CD27high T cell percentages were measured by flow cytometry on a PBMC aliquot from every donor. This clonotype was seen only a few times. The target of this receptor is not known. No per-base quality is available; no much larger clone lies one base away.

Sequenced input: blood. The chain was built from TRBV12-3 or TRBV12-4 and TRBJ2-7, with TRBD1 perhaps the D gene, on 6 matching bases. The TCR originated in a man in his 60s in good health. The CDR3 protein: CASSSYIGGYYEQYF. Read as DNA, the sequence is TGTGCCAGCAGTTCGTACATAGGGGGATACTACGAGCAGTACTTC.